Following are 5 T cell receptor beta chains from one sample sequenced in a study of shared clonotypes between healthy human individuals. Only in-frame clones appear in the TCRdb table, and some are missing; sequencing was by immunoSEQ multiplex PCR. The table includes a few million clones, under 95% detected once. The source material was naive CD4+ T cells from PBMCs. Subset defined: CD45RA+ positively selected. All receptors derive from a man aged 18-30 years in good health. Some clones in this sample may be carry-over from other donors' samples.

The gene calls are TRBV19 and TRBJ2-7; tentative D call: TRBD1 (5 bases). CDR1 and CDR2 (germline): LNHDA, SQIVND (reference sequence). This CDR3 comprises 15 residues. Trimming pared 5 bases from V and 3 bases from J, leaving 17 bases between. The CDR3 region has the DNA TGTGCCAGTAGTCCAGGGCGGCAGCGTCGCTACGAGCAGTACTTC. Protein sequence: CASSPGRQRRYEQYF.

The chain uses TRBV19 and TRBJ2-7, with D possibly called TRBD1 or TRBD2 (6 bases each). The CDR3 has 14 residues. Germline lookup yields CDR1 LNHDA and CDR2 SQIVND (reference sequence). Trimming took 6 bases from V and 3 from J, leaving 15 bases between them. Written as DNA, the CDR3 is TGTGCCAGTAGACCGAGGGGGGCCAGCTACGAGCAGTACTTC. Translation: CASRPRGASYEQYF.

The genes are TRBV19 and TRBJ1-1; no firm D call. CDR1 and CDR2 from the germline V gene are LNHDA and SQIVND (reference sequence). This CDR3 region has 11 residues. V lost 7 bases to trimming and J lost 7 bases, with 10 bases between them. CDR3 loop: CASNSGREAFF. The CDR3 coding sequence is TGTGCCAGTAATAGCGGCCGTGAAGCTTTCTTT.

V usage is TRBV27 and J usage is TRBJ2-2, with D tentatively TRBD2 (6 bases). Germline V CDR1 and CDR2: MNHEY, SMNVEV (reference sequence). With 0 bases removed from V and 5 bases from J, the gap between germline ends came to 13 bases. The CDR3 is 16 amino acids. CDR3 residues: CASSLSTPGGTGELFF. CDR3 sequence (DNA): TGTGCCAGCAGTTTATCGACTCCCGGGGGTACCGGGGAGCTGTTTTTT.

The chain recombines TRBV19 with TRBJ2-1; 7 positions agree with TRBD1. CDR1 is LNHDA and CDR2 is SQIVND in the germline V gene (reference sequence). J was trimmed by 4 bases and V by 4 bases; bases with no gene match: 7. The CDR3 is 15 amino acids. CDR3 loop: CASSRQGRGYNEQFF. CDR3 DNA: TGTGCCAGTAGTAGACAGGGTAGAGGATACAATGAGCAGTTCTTC.